Shown below are 25 T cell receptor beta chains from a single sample sequenced in a study of somatic mutations in cytotoxic T cells in rheumatoid arthritis (dated by TCRdb to about 2017). Library preparation was by the immunoSEQ multiplex PCR assay. Drawn from immuneACCESS, this table holds only the in-frame rearrangements with V and J called that TCRdb kept. Clones are partly lost; checked studies trace under half to an unresolved V gene and leave the rest unexplained. The sample yields about 11,000 clones; over 70% were counted once. The ten top clones hold about 9.8% of the sample. Source material: CD8+ T cells sorted from blood. These receptors were collected from a man in his sixties or seventies in good health.

Only a few counts were recorded for this clone. The rearrangement links TRBV19 to TRBJ1-2; D gene ambiguous. Germline CDR1 and CDR2: LNHDA and SQIVND (reference sequence). The CDR3 loop spans 16 amino acids. Trimming pared 5 bases from V and 0 bases from J, leaving 16 bases between. CDR3 region: CASSSLGGQSNYGYTF. DNA of the CDR3: TGTGCCAGTAGTTCTCTCGGCGGGCAGTCTAACTATGGCTACACCTTC. The whole variable domain, remainder taken from reference TRBV19 and TRBJ1-2, is DGGITQSPKYLFRKEGQNVTLSCEQNLNHDAMYWYRQDPGQGLRLIYYSQIVNDFQKGDIAEGYSVSREKKESFPLTVTSAQKNPTAFYLCASSSLGGQSNYGYTFGSGTRLTVV.

This chain links TRBV27 with TRBJ2-7; D gene uncertain. The CDR3 sequence is 13 residues long. V was pared by 5 bases and J by 4 bases, with 12 bases between. CDR1 is MNHEY, CDR2 SMNVEV, per germline (reference sequence). CDR3 region: CASSTSAEYEQYF. CDR3 in DNA: TGTGCCAGCAGTACATCAGCCGAGTACGAGCAGTACTTC.

This clone appeared a single time. CDR3 loop: CASSSQVNTEAFF. In nucleotides, the CDR3 is TGTGCCAGCAGCTCGCAGGTGAACACTGAAGCTTTCTTT. The chain combines TRBV7-9 with TRBJ1-1; D is uncertain. The CDR3 is made up of 13 amino acids. Between the trimmed V and J ends, which lost 4 bases and 0 bases, there was a span of 6 bases. The germline V gene has CDR1 SEHNR and CDR2 FQNEAQ (reference sequence).

The chain is built from TRBV5-1 and TRBJ2-1, with TRBD2 as a possible D gene (6 bases). The CDR3 has 17 residues. Trimming pared 0 bases from V and 8 bases from J, leaving 21 bases between. Germline V gene lookup returns CDR1 SGHRS and CDR2 YFSETQ. DNA of the CDR3: TGCGCCAGCAGCTTGGTCGATAGCGGATTCTTTGGCGATGAGCAGTTCTTC. Protein: CASSLVDSGFFGDEQFF.

The chain uses TRBV21-1 and TRBJ2-1; TRBD2, as called in the table, went unchecked against the DNA. TRBV21-1 is a pseudogene. This CDR3 comprises 20 residues. This chain's CDR3 is CASSKVGSGRSVESYNEQFF. DNA for the CDR3: TGTGCCAGCAGCAAAGTAGGTAGCGGGAGGTCTGTGGAATCCTACAATGAGCAGTTCTTC.

The chain joins TRBV29-1 to TRBJ2-3, with D perhaps TRBD1 or TRBD2 (5 bases each). The CDR3 runs 16 residues. Germline-derived CDR1 and CDR2 are SQVTM and ANQGSEA. V was cut by 4 bases and J by 2 bases, with 19 bases left in between. CDR3 loop: CSVVSGEGISTDTQYF. CDR3 nucleotides: TGCAGCGTTGTATCCGGCGAGGGGATTTCCACAGATACGCAGTATTTT.

The genes are TRBV7-2 and TRBJ1-1; 7 positions match TRBD1. Unmatched junction bases numbered 10, after V lost 0 bases and J lost 0 bases. The germline V gene has CDR1 SGHTA and CDR2 FQGNSA. This CDR3 comprises 18 residues. Written as DNA, the CDR3 is TGTGCCAGCAGCTTAGCCGGGACAGCTTCTAGACTGAACACTGAAGCTTTCTTT. This encodes CASSLAGTASRLNTEAFF.

The CDR3, as DNA: TGTGCCAGCAGCCGAGGGGACAGTGGGGGGGCCAACGGCAATGAGCAGTTCTTC. This encodes CASSRGDSGGANGNEQFF. The genes are TRBV7-2 and TRBJ2-1, with D perhaps being TRBD1 or TRBD2 (7 bases each). The V end lost 5 bases, the J end lost 6 bases, and 26 bases lay between the germline ends. Germline assignment: CDR1 SGHTA and CDR2 FQGNSA. This CDR3 is built from 18 residues.

The chain is built from TRBV5-8 and TRBJ1-5, with D possibly matching TRBD1 (6 bases). The CDR3 length is 13 residues. Germline values: CDR1 SGHTS, CDR2 YDEGEE. V was trimmed by 7 bases and J by 6 bases, leaving 14 bases between them. The CDR3 reads CASLTGISQPQHF. CDR3 DNA sequence: TGTGCCAGCTTGACAGGCATCAGTCAGCCCCAGCATTTT. Complete variable domain (other parts from reference TRBV5-8 and TRBJ1-5): EAGVTQSPTHLIKTRGQQATLRCSPISGHTSVYWYQQALGLGLQFLLWYDEGEERNRGNFPPRFSGRQFPNYSSELNVNALELEDSALYLCASLTGISQPQHFGDGTRLSIL.

Concerning this clone itself: A junction end diverges from the germline sequence, so it may reflect a read error. This chain connects TRBV28 to TRBJ2-5, with 11 bases matching TRBD1. Looked up from germline, CDR1 is MDHEN and CDR2 is SYDVKM. This CDR3 comprises 18 residues. CDR3 in DNA: TGTGCCAGCAGTGTCCTTATGGGGACAGGGGGGCTCCAAGAGGCCCAGTACTTC. Protein sequence: CASSVLMGTGGLQEAQYF.

J is TRBJ2-1 and V is TRBV9; 16 bases match TRBD2. The J segment lost 3 bases and the V segment lost 4 bases, leaving 10 bases of the junction unmatched. The CDR3 length is 19 residues. Germline values: CDR1 SGDLS, CDR2 YYNGEE. CDR3 DNA: TGTGCCAGCAGCCCTTACTCGGGACTAGCGGGGGGGCTCTACAATGAGCAGTTCTTC. Translating gives CASSPYSGLAGGLYNEQFF.

The rearrangement joins TRBV28 to TRBJ2-7; D perhaps matches TRBD2 (5 bases). Germline V gives CDR1 MDHEN, CDR2 SYDVKM. Trimming took 3 bases from V and 2 from J, leaving 5 bases between them. CDR3 length: 12 amino acids. The CDR3 bases are TGTGCCAGCAGTTTCGGGGCCTACGAGCAGTACTTC. Residues: CASSFGAYEQYF.

This clone was counted only a few times. The gene calls are TRBV19 and TRBJ1-5; TRBD1 matches 11 bases. CDR1 and CDR2 (germline): LNHDA, SQIVND (reference sequence). J lost 10 bases, V lost 3 bases, and 11 bases had no gene match. CDR3 length equals 16 residues. CDR3 amino acids: CASSITTGQGVTPQHF. Written as DNA, the CDR3 is TGTGCCAGTAGTATCACGACGGGACAGGGGGTTACACCCCAGCATTTT.

Within the sample, this clone is medium-sized. The genes are TRBV28 and TRBJ2-1; 10 nucleotides align to TRBD1. The J segment lost 0 bases and the V segment lost 2 bases, leaving 1 base of the junction unmatched. Germline CDR1 MDHEN, CDR2 SYDVKM. The CDR3 is 16 amino acids. The DNA for the CDR3 is TGTGCCAGCAGTTTAAGGACAGGGGGCTCCTACAATGAGCAGTTCTTC. This encodes CASSLRTGGSYNEQFF.

This clone has a handful of counts. V and J are TRBV7-9 and TRBJ2-7; D is possibly TRBD1 (5 bases). CDR1 SEHNR and CDR2 FQNEAQ come from the germline V gene (reference sequence). The length of the CDR3 is 13 residues. Trimming pared 2 bases from V and 5 bases from J, leaving 10 bases between. The CDR3 nucleotides are TGTGCCAGCAGCTTAAGGGGATACAACGAGCAGTACTTC. Amino acids: CASSLRGYNEQYF. Supplemented by reference TRBV7-9 and TRBJ2-7, the full variable domain reads DTGVSQNPRHKITKRGQNVTFRCDPISEHNRLYWYRQTLGQGPEFLTYFQNEAQLEKSRLLSDRFSAERPKGSFSTLEIQRTEQGDSAMYLCASSLRGYNEQYFGPGTRLTVT.

The gene calls are TRBV4-3 and TRBJ1-2, with 8 bases lining up with TRBD1. This CDR3 is built from 15 residues. The germline CDR1 and CDR2 sequences are LGHNA and YSLEER. The junction had 12 bases not matched to a gene; V was cut back by 8 bases and J by 4 bases. The CDR3 reads CASSPGTGLSYGYTF. In nucleotides, the CDR3 is TGCGCCAGCTCTCCCGGGACAGGACTTTCCTATGGCTACACCTTC.

The genes are TRBV9 and TRBJ1-6; 8 nucleotides align to TRBD1. Germline CDR1 and CDR2: SGDLS and YYNGEE. The V segment lost 2 bases and the J segment 6 bases; nucleotides outside the gene matches: 4. The CDR3 is made up of 15 amino acids. DNA for the CDR3: TGTGCCAGCAGCGTTCAGGGGGCGGTTAATTCACCCCTCCACTTT. This sequence encodes CASSVQGAVNSPLHF.

J is TRBJ2-1 and V is TRBV10-3, with D hard to call. This CDR3 comprises 16 residues. From germline, CDR1 is ENHRY and CDR2 SYGVKD. V dropped 2 bases and J dropped 0 bases, with 11 bases sitting between them. In nucleotides, the CDR3 is TGTGCCATCAGTGAGAACCTACCCAACTCCTACAATGAGCAGTTCTTC. This translates into CAISENLPNSYNEQFF.

The V call is TRBV11-2, the J call TRBJ1-5; 7 bases align to TRBD1. This CDR3 contains 15 residues. The germline CDR1 and CDR2 sequences are SGHAT and FQNNGV. Unmatched junction bases numbered 2, after V lost 0 bases and J lost 3 bases. CDR3 sequence (DNA): TGTGCCAGCAGCTTAGAGACAGGGTTCAATCAGCCCCAGCATTTT. Translation gives CASSLETGFNQPQHF.

The gene calls are TRBV28 and TRBJ2-7; D remains unclear. V shed 5 bases and J shed 2 bases, with 16 bases lying between them. The CDR3 runs 15 residues. The germline V gene has CDR1 MDHEN and CDR2 SYDVKM. The CDR3 DNA reads TGTGCCAGCAGTACCCCTATGAAGCAACCCTACGAGCAGTACTTC. Protein product: CASSTPMKQPYEQYF.

This clone turned up a few times. This chain uses TRBV29-1 with TRBJ1-1; D is unresolved. In germline, CDR1 is SQVTM, CDR2 ANQGSEA. The CDR3 is 12 residues long. V lost 5 bases and J 9 bases, leaving 16 bases between the germline ends. The CDR3 reads CSVSTGSPQAFF. CDR3 in DNA: TGCAGCGTTTCAACCGGGAGCCCCCAAGCTTTCTTT.

By sample share, this clone is medium-sized. The chain has TRBV27 and TRBJ1-5; TRBD1 aligns across 8 bases. With V trimmed by 8 bases and J by 1 base, 7 bases remained unmatched. The CDR3 is 15 residues long. The germline V gene has CDR1 MNHEY and CDR2 SMNVEV (reference sequence). CDR3 region: CASQRWTGSNQPQHF. As DNA, the CDR3 is TGTGCCAGCCAGCGGTGGACAGGGAGCAATCAGCCCCAGCATTTT.

The genes are TRBV7-9 and TRBJ2-1, with 10 bases that match TRBD2. This CDR3 has 16 residues. Unmatched junction bases numbered 4, after V lost 1 base and J lost 4 bases. Germline-derived CDR1 and CDR2 are SEHNR and FQNEAQ (reference sequence). Written as DNA, the CDR3 is TGTGCCAGCAGCTTAGAACTAGCGGGGACGTACAATGAGCAGTTCTTC. It is translated as CASSLELAGTYNEQFF. The whole variable domain, filled in from reference TRBV7-9 and TRBJ2-1, reads DTGVSQNPRHKITKRGQNVTFRCDPISEHNRLYWYRQTLGQGPEFLTYFQNEAQLEKSRLLSDRFSAERPKGSFSTLEIQRTEQGDSAMYLCASSLELAGTYNEQFFGPGTRLTVL.

The chain couples TRBV7-6 to TRBJ2-7; D gene unclear. Germline V gives CDR1 SGHVS, CDR2 FNYEAQ. Trimming shortened V by 5 bases and J by 0 bases, and 11 bases separated the two germline ends. CDR3 size: 14 residues. The CDR3 loop reads CASSGPGRSYEQYF. Here the CDR3 DNA reads TGTGCCAGCAGCGGTCCCGGGCGCTCCTACGAGCAGTACTTC.

This chain connects TRBV5-4 to TRBJ2-1; D possibly corresponds to TRBD2 (6 bases). CDR1 and CDR2 (germline): SGHNT, YYREEE (reference sequence). The CDR3 loop spans 18 amino acids. Trimming left V 0 bases short and J 6 bases short, with 22 bases between. This CDR3 reads CASSLGDLAFTGGNEQFF. The CDR3 nucleotides read TGTGCCAGCAGCTTGGGAGATCTAGCGTTTACAGGCGGCAATGAGCAGTTCTTC.